The present entry profiles one T cell receptor (beta chain) with its context. Its antigen is currently unknown. The sample comes from a study of cytomegalovirus exposure and HLA in healthy donors. The CDR3 is made up of 14 amino acids. V was trimmed by 5 bases and J by 8 bases, leaving 18 bases between them. Germline V gives CDR1 LNHDA, CDR2 SQIVND (reference sequence). The PCR had 60 Vbeta and 13 Jbeta primers. Some clones are missing from TCRdb's copy, which holds only in-frame ones; the method was immunoSEQ multiplex PCR. The repertoire holds about 110,000 clones, with approximately 80% as singletons. Broader study findings: Common viral pathogens were later found to be apparently linked to several of the most significant clusters. Prediction of most subjects' HLA-A and HLA-B alleles by TCR beta sequences was reportedly accurate.

The TCR originated in a human donor in good health. The chain combines TRBV19 with TRBJ1-2; TRBD1 might be the D (6 bases). The material sequenced was PBMCs. CDR3 in DNA: TGTGCCAGTAGTGACCCAACAGGGATGGTCGGCTACACCTTC. Amino acids: CASSDPTGMVGYTF.